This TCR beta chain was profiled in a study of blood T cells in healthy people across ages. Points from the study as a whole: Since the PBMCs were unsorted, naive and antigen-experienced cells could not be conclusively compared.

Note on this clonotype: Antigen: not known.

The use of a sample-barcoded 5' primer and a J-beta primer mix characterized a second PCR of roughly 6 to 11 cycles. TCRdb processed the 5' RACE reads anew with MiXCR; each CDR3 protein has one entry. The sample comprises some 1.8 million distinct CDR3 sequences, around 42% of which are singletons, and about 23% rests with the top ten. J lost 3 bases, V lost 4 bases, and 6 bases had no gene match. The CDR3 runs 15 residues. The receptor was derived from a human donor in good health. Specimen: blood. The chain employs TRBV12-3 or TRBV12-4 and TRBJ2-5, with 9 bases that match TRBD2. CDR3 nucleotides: TGTGCCAGCAGTTCCCGGGTAGCGGGGGAAGAGACCCAGTACTTC. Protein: CASSSRVAGEETQYF.